The clone carrying this T cell receptor beta chain was seen repeatedly, ten times or more. Its target is unknown. This sample was included in a study of T cell repertoires in cytomegalovirus infection. Study in general: Both CMV infection and a matching HLA type were indicated by public TCR beta signatures.

General study findings and limits: HLA-C-restricted CMV-specific TCR beta clonotypes prevailed in the ex vivo response. Totalled public TCR beta family frequency picked out people who carried CMV plus the relevant HLA.

The CDR3 is 15 amino acids. The germline CDR1 and CDR2 sequences are SGHVS and FQNEAQ. V lost 2 bases to trimming and J lost 1 base, with 12 bases between them. TCRdb itself ran the reads through MiXCR, one entry per CDR3 protein. The sample yields 270,000 or so distinct CDR3 sequences, around 15% seen once. Sequencing was performed on CD8+ T cells from PBMCs. The chain uses TRBV7-8 and TRBJ2-7; D is perhaps TRBD2 (6 bases). The clonotype was recovered from a human donor in good health (CMV status not recorded). Some clones in this sample may be carry-over from other donors' samples. The CDR3 DNA is TGTGCCAGCAGCTTAATCGGTAGCGGTTCCTACGAGCAGTACTTC. Its protein is CASSLIGSGSYEQYF. The complete variable domain, with remaining parts taken from reference TRBV7-8 and TRBJ2-7, reads GAGVSQSPRYKVAKRGQDVALRCDPISGHVSLFWYQQALGQGPEFLTYFQNEAQLDKSGLPSDRFFAERPEGSVSTLKIQRTQQEDSAVYLCASSLIGSGSYEQYFGPGTRLTVT.